This TCR beta chain originates from a study of T cells in Graves' hyperthyroidism and ophthalmopathy. There are many counts of this clonotype. Amplification yielded TCR beta CDR3 regions, with RNA transcripts as the source. The HTBI set primed first-round TCR CDR3 RT-PCR. TCRdb reanalysed the multiplex PCR reads using MiXCR and keeps one entry per CDR3 protein. Of about 580,000 distinct CDR3 sequences listed, approximately 15% are singletons. The CDR3 contains 12 residues. CDR1 and CDR2 (germline): PRHDT, FYEKMQ (reference sequence). V was cut by 3 bases and J by 11 bases, with 13 bases left in between.

This chain joins TRBV13 and TRBJ1-1; D is unclear. Material: blood. This TCR was recovered from a woman in her twenties or thirties with Graves' hyperthyroidism that later progressed to Graves' ophthalmopathy. The CDR3 coding sequence is TGTGCCAGCAGCTTGGATTTGCCCTGGGCTTTCTTT. Translation: CASSLDLPWAFF.